This T cell receptor beta chain was sequenced in a study of brain T cells in children with intractable seizures. The sample's time point: blood from clinic visit 5 months post-surgery; TSC patient then seizure free. The sequenced cases were selected for having the highest brain T cell transcript signatures. Germline lookup yields CDR1 LNHDA and CDR2 SQIVND (reference sequence). This CDR3 is built from 13 residues. With 5 bases removed from V and 8 bases from J, the gap between germline ends came to 12 bases. The method was immunoSEQ multiplex PCR; TCRdb's version includes in-frame clones alone and lacks a portion of them. The profile shows about 320,000 clones, more than 85% of them singletons. Comment on this clone: What it binds is not known.

Findings and caveats of the study: Pre- and post-surgery blood differed in depth, so pre-surgery absences may be undersampling.

Sample: peripheral blood, taken 4 to 5 months after surgery. The chain uses TRBV19 and TRBJ1-4, with no clear D. The clonotype comes from a boy under three years old with tuberous sclerosis and intractable seizures. CDR3 loop: CASSQLSREKLFF. In DNA form, the CDR3 reads TGTGCCAGTAGTCAACTAAGCAGGGAAAAACTGTTTTTT.